One and the same sample provided the 6 T cell receptor beta chains below, sequenced in a study of blood T cell repertoires in COVID-19. The assay was immunoSEQ multiplex PCR, and TCRdb's table has in-frame clones only and misses some. Among 15,000 to 20,000 clones listed, over 80% were seen once. The specimen was peripheral blood. These receptors were taken from a human donor in a cohort sampled during active COVID-19.

V and J are TRBV20-1 and TRBJ1-2, with D possibly matching TRBD1 (5 bases). CDR1 DFQATT and CDR2 SNEGSKA come from the germline V gene (reference sequence). The V gene lost 1 base and the J gene lost 8 bases, with 8 bases spanning the gap. The CDR3 runs 11 residues. The CDR3 sequence: CSARVREGYTF. Here the CDR3 DNA reads TGCAGTGCTAGAGTCAGGGAAGGCTACACCTTC.

J is TRBJ2-3 and V is TRBV4-3; D gene ambiguous. CDR1 LGHNA and CDR2 YSLEER come from the germline V gene. The CDR3 consists of 15 residues. Between the trimmed V and J ends, which lost 0 bases and 2 bases, there was a span of 9 bases. For the CDR3, the DNA is TGCGCCAGCAGCCAAGATATGGCAGACACAGATACGCAGTATTTT. Its translation: CASSQDMADTDTQYF.

The chain joins TRBV5-1 to TRBJ2-7; D is undetermined. Germline lookup yields CDR1 SGHRS and CDR2 YFSETQ. V gave up 2 bases and J gave up 4 bases, with 13 bases separating them. The CDR3 is made up of 14 amino acids. The CDR3 protein is CASSFEANKYEQYF. CDR3 coding DNA: TGCGCCAGCAGCTTCGAGGCTAACAAGTACGAGCAGTACTTC.

The chain is built from TRBV24-1 and TRBJ2-2, with D maybe TRBD1 (6 bases). V was shortened by 4 bases and J by 8 bases, with 19 bases between the two germline ends. Germline V gene lookup returns CDR1 KGHDR and CDR2 SFDVKD. CDR3 length equals 16 residues. DNA for the CDR3: TGTGCCACCAGTGAGTCCGGGACACAGTCAGCTGGGGAGCTGTTTTTT. Translation: CATSESGTQSAGELFF.

This chain connects TRBV7-6 to TRBJ2-7; 9 bases line up with TRBD1. From germline, CDR1 is SGHVS and CDR2 FNYEAQ. The length of the CDR3 is 13 residues. V lost 6 bases to trimming and J lost 3 bases; unmatched junction nucleotides: 3. DNA for the CDR3: TGTGCCAGCAGGCCGGGACAGGGCTACGAGCAGTACTTC. It is translated as CASRPGQGYEQYF.

The chain has TRBV7-2 and TRBJ1-2; D uncertain. The CDR3 loop spans 12 amino acids. V gave up 1 base and J gave up 8 bases, with 8 bases separating them. Germline CDR1 and CDR2: SGHTA and FQGNSA. The chain's CDR3 is CASSLERGGYTF. The CDR3 region has the DNA TGTGCCAGCAGCTTAGAGAGAGGCGGCTACACCTTC.